This TCR beta chain comes out of a study of Graves' ophthalmopathy and Graves' hyperthyroidism (dated by TCRdb to the late 2010s). General notes on the study: Hyperthyroidism was defined as stable when no progression to ophthalmopathy occurred within 18 months of follow-up. TCR beta repertoire signatures were used to distinguish Graves' ophthalmopathy from Graves' hyperthyroidism and to predict progression to ophthalmopathy. Following sample collection, hyperthyroidism patients were given methimazole at a starting dose of 30 mg daily, and ophthalmopathy patients were given high-dose intravenous methylprednisolone. To explore V-J signatures that separate ophthalmopathy from hyperthyroidism, a discovery set of about a hundred patients was enrolled, consisting of roughly 45 with ophthalmopathy and approximately 57 with stable hyperthyroidism. T-cell repertoires of thyroid tissue and blood were compared in about 6 hyperthyroidism patients. In total, under 150 blood samples were TCR-sequenced: approximately 40 ophthalmopathy, under 85 hyperthyroidism and approximately 17 hyperthyroidism-to-ophthalmopathy patients. An independent validation cohort was composed of around 19 hyperthyroidism patients and some 16 patients who later progressed from hyperthyroidism to ophthalmopathy. The research as a whole found: In cross-validation, the 13-signature model distinguished ophthalmopathy from stable hyperthyroidism with 87.88% sensitivity and over 81% specificity, while in the test set the corresponding values were about 79% and 69%. Most of the expanded thyroid clonotypes with a frequency above 0.001 were also detected in blood, and it was suggested that the thyroid immune response may be reflected by blood repertoires. In validation, the model predicted ophthalmopathy progression with 70.59% sensitivity and about 77% specificity; more than ten predicted patients were CT-confirmed with GO in a median of about 7.1 months. No statistical method was used to predetermine the sample size, and group allocation was not hidden from the investigators.

Hyperthyroidism patients were newly diagnosed, with disease duration under 2 months, and aged 18 to 65 years. Anyone with other autoimmune diseases, uncontrolled infections, pregnancy or lactation was excluded from the study. Diagnosis relied on clinical symptoms, serum thyroxine, TRAb, thyroid ultrasound and orbital computed tomography. Trizol reagent was used to extract the total RNA, and its quality was then checked on an Agilent 2100 Bioanalyzer. A remark on this clonotype: The antigen it recognizes is unknown. The junction and the germline gene differ at one end; a read error may be behind it.

For repertoire sequencing, TCR beta CDR3 regions were amplified from RNA transcripts. A first-round RT-PCR used HTBI primers with the Qiagen OneStep RT-PCR kit, followed by a second-round multiplex PCR, size selection and purification. Libraries were sequenced on an Illumina HiSeq2000 using paired-end 100 bp reads. Per the authors' processing: SOAPnuke was used to process the reads, removing any read that contained adapters or uncalled bases, had a mean Phred below 15, or lacked an exact match to the constant primer or identifier. High-quality paired reads were merged with COPE v1.2.5. Each unique nucleotide sequence was defined as a clonotype, and clonotypes were aligned to IMGT TRB V, D and J references with MiTCR v1.1. The analysis was limited to V-J combinations with a frequency above 0.0001, which together covered roughly 99% of the repertoires. For each V-J combination, a TCR clonal expansion and chaos score was defined as F50 clonal expansion divided by the chaos observed in the TCRdist matrix. Welch's t-statistics and random forest were used to narrow the features down to about a dozen V-J combinations, which were then fed into a naive Bayes classifier. The Morisita-Horn index was used to measure how similar the thyroid and blood repertoires were. TCRdb itself trimmed the public reads at Q25 with fastp, ran MiXCR and retained productive beta chains. Rows are unified per CDR3 protein, each entry keeping the most common DNA and genes. What appears here as the V and J calls and clone size reflects TCRdb's work, not the paper's. This sample comprises a few hundred thousand distinct CDR3 sequences, approximately 37% of them detected only once. The leading ten clones occupy about 4.6% of the sample.

The germline V gene (reference sequence) provides CDR1 DFQATT and CDR2 SNEGSKA. The CDR3, from cysteine to phenylalanine, totals 12 residues. The CDR3 DNA has 36 bases and is translated from base 1. The chain is made from TRBV20-1 and TRBJ1-4, with the D gene call left open. TRBJ2-3 explains the end of the DNA better; the J call may be wrong. What was sequenced was peripheral blood or thyroid tissue (not recorded which). This clonotype originated in an adult man with Graves' hyperthyroidism. Here the CDR3 is given as CSARDPPDMQYF. The DNA sequence follows: TGCAGTGCTAGGGACCCCCCAGATATGCAGTATTTT.